One sample yielded the 18 T cell receptor beta chains listed below, sequenced in a study of T-cell reconstitution after alpha-beta-depleted transplantation in children. The library targeted TCRbeta and was prepared with unique molecular identifiers. TCRdb reprocessed the PCR reads with MiXCR, giving one entry per CDR3 protein. The data hold some 830,000 distinct CDR3 sequences, with roughly 15% observed a single time. The starting material was PBMCs, mostly from graft donor cells, obtained 360 days after TCRalphabeta/CD19-depleted stem cell transplant. The receptors derive from a male patient under 18 who had a stem cell transplant for acute lymphoblastic leukemia, so the T cells may come from the graft donor.

The sample holds many counts of this clonotype. The chain uses TRBV20-1 and TRBJ2-3; D might be TRBD2 (6 bases). CDR1 is DFQATT and CDR2 is SNEGSKA in the germline V gene (reference sequence). The germline V and J ends were trimmed by 3 bases and 2 bases, with 9 bases remaining between them. This CDR3 spans 13 amino acids. CDR3 DNA: TGCAGTGCTAGCGGGAGCCCCACAGATACGCAGTATTTT. This sequence encodes CSASGSPTDTQYF.

This clonotype was counted ten times or more. V and J are TRBV3-1 and TRBJ1-1; the D gene is possibly TRBD1 (5 bases). This CDR3 comprises 14 residues. The V gene's germline CDR1 is LGHDT and CDR2 YNNKEL (reference sequence). V lost 4 bases and J lost 0, with 9 bases in between. The CDR3 loop is CASSPGHLNTEAFF. CDR3 sequence (DNA): TGTGCCAGCAGCCCCGGACATCTGAACACTGAAGCTTTCTTT.

This clonotype was seen many times. One end of the junction does not line up with germline, which may come from a read error. V and J are TRBV5-1 and TRBJ2-4; D unclear. CDR3 length equals 14 residues. The V gene's germline CDR1 is SGHRS and CDR2 YFSETQ. The CDR3: CASSLTLAKNIQYF. The CDR3 nucleotides are TGTGCCAGCAGTTTAACGCTAGCCAAAAACATTCAGTACTTC.

This clonotype turned up a few times. The rearrangement links TRBV6-1 to TRBJ2-3; tentatively, D is TRBD1 (6 bases). This CDR3 is built from 15 residues. Trimming pared 7 bases from V and 4 bases from J, leaving 18 bases between. Germline CDR1 is MNHNS and CDR2 is SASEGT. DNA of the CDR3: TGTGCCAGCACCCCACAGGGTAGTAATTCAGATACGCAGTATTTT. It is translated as CASTPQGSNSDTQYF.

This clonotype was seen a few times. The chain uses TRBV5-1 and TRBJ2-7; TRBD1 might be the D (5 bases). With 5 bases removed from V and 4 bases from J, the gap between germline ends came to 13 bases. The length of the CDR3 is 13 residues. Germline values: CDR1 SGHRS, CDR2 YFSETQ. CDR3 loop: CASSRWAGYEQYF. In DNA form, the CDR3 reads TGCGCCAGCAGTCGTTGGGCAGGGTACGAGCAGTACTTC. Complete variable domain (other parts from reference TRBV5-1 and TRBJ2-7): KAGVTQTPRYLIKTRGQQVTLSCSPISGHRSVSWYQQTPGQGLQFLFEYFSETQRNKGNFPGRFSGRQFSNSRSEMNVSTLELGDSALYLCASSRWAGYEQYFGPGTRLTVT.

The chain links TRBV11-2 to TRBJ2-1; D possibly matches TRBD1 or TRBD2 (5 bases each). This CDR3 has 15 amino acids. V lost 1 base and J lost 6, with 13 bases in between. The germline V gene has CDR1 SGHAT and CDR2 FQNNGV. CDR3 sequence reads: CASSLAGRIGNEQFF. Written as DNA, the CDR3 is TGTGCCAGCAGCTTAGCAGGGAGAATTGGCAATGAGCAGTTCTTC.

The chain recombines TRBV11-2 with TRBJ2-7; 7 positions match TRBD2. The CDR3 totals 15 residues. Germline trimming cut 4 bases from V and 5 bases from J; bases unmatched to any gene: 11. Germline CDR1 and CDR2: SGHAT and FQNNGV. The CDR3 protein is CASSWGTTREDEQYF. The CDR3 nucleotides are TGTGCCAGCAGCTGGGGGACTACCCGCGAGGACGAGCAGTACTTC.

This clonotype turned up a few times. J is TRBJ1-1 and V is TRBV12-3 or TRBV12-4, with a tentative D call TRBD1 (5 bases). There are 17 residues in the CDR3. V was shortened by 5 bases and J by 0 bases, with 19 bases between the two germline ends. CDR3 nucleotide sequence: TGTGCCAGCAGTCAGGCCACGGGACGTCTTATGAACACTGAAGCTTTCTTT. It codes for CASSQATGRLMNTEAFF.

In this sample, this clonotype turned up a few times. DNA of the CDR3: TGTGCCAGCAGTGATACTGCCAGTCAGGTGCAAGAGACCCAGTACTTC. Translating it yields CASSDTASQVQETQYF. The chain is built from TRBV6-1 and TRBJ2-5; no reliable D call. The CDR3 is 16 residues long. The germline CDR1 and CDR2 sequences are MNHNS and SASEGT. Trimming cost V 3 bases and J 2 bases, with 16 bases left between them.

The sample holds a few counts of this clonotype. The rearrangement links TRBV5-1 to TRBJ1-4; tentative D call: TRBD1 (5 bases). V was cut by 4 bases and J by 8 bases, with 15 bases left in between. CDR1 and CDR2 from the germline V gene are SGHRS and YFSETQ. The length of the CDR3 is 14 residues. In DNA form, the CDR3 reads TGCGCCAGCAGCCAGGGACCTTCGACGGAAAAACTGTTTTTT. Translated, it gives CASSQGPSTEKLFF.

The genes are TRBV29-1 and TRBJ1-1; D is perhaps TRBD1 (5 bases). This CDR3 comprises 11 residues. The germline CDR1 and CDR2 sequences are SQVTM and ANQGSEA. V was clipped by 7 bases and J by 8 bases, with 14 bases between them. The chain's CDR3 is CSGDGPAEAFF. CDR3 DNA sequence: TGCAGCGGGGACGGGCCAGCCGAAGCTTTCTTT.

This clonotype was seen ten or more times. This rearrangement joins TRBV29-1 to TRBJ2-7; D tentatively fits TRBD1 or TRBD2 (5 bases each). Germline CDR1 and CDR2: SQVTM and ANQGSEA. V was shortened by 6 bases and J by 7 bases, with 19 bases between the two germline ends. This CDR3 spans 13 amino acids. This CDR3 reads CSVGWGIELEQYF. The CDR3 DNA sequence: TGCAGCGTCGGTTGGGGGATTGAATTGGAGCAGTACTTC.

The chain employs TRBV7-9 and TRBJ1-2; 9 bases agree with TRBD1. CDR1 is SEHNR and CDR2 is FQNEAQ in the germline V gene (reference sequence). After removal of 3 bases from V and 6 bases from J, the junction contained 8 bases not matched to a gene. The CDR3 contains 15 residues. The chain's CDR3 is CASSFSGQGGNGYTF. DNA of the CDR3: TGTGCCAGCAGCTTCTCGGGACAGGGTGGAAATGGCTACACCTTC.

Ten or more counts support this clonotype. The chain carries TRBV29-1 and TRBJ2-7, with D perhaps given as TRBD1 or TRBD2 (6 bases each). The V end was cut by 0 bases, the J end by 0 bases, with 18 bases between. The CDR3 runs 17 residues. The germline V gene has CDR1 SQVTM and CDR2 ANQGSEA. The CDR3 protein is CSVEDRGRQVNSYEQYF. The DNA of the CDR3 is TGCAGCGTTGAAGATCGGGGGCGACAGGTCAACTCCTACGAGCAGTACTTC.

The sample holds many counts of this clonotype. This chain connects TRBV5-1 to TRBJ2-1; TRBD1 agrees at 7 bases. Germline assignment: CDR1 SGHRS and CDR2 YFSETQ. CDR3 length: 16 amino acids. V dropped 3 bases and J dropped 5; count of bases not matched to a gene: 11. CDR3 nucleotide sequence: TGCGCCAGCAGCTACGACAGGGCCGTGTTTAACAATGAGCAGTTCTTC. Its translation is CASSYDRAVFNNEQFF. The entire variable domain, with the rest obtained from reference TRBV5-1 and TRBJ2-1, is as follows: KAGVTQTPRYLIKTRGQQVTLSCSPISGHRSVSWYQQTPGQGLQFLFEYFSETQRNKGNFPGRFSGRQFSNSRSEMNVSTLELGDSALYLCASSYDRAVFNNEQFFGPGTRLTVL.

CDR3 bases: TGTGCCAGCAGAACCGGGACTAGCGGGAGAGGGGATACGCAGTATTTT. This encodes CASRTGTSGRGDTQYF. The J gene is TRBJ2-3, the V gene TRBV27; 14 bases agree with TRBD2. The germline gives CDR1 MNHEY, CDR2 SMNVEV (reference sequence). This CDR3 comprises 16 residues. The J segment lost 6 bases and the V segment lost 6 bases, leaving 8 bases of the junction unmatched.

Worth noting for this clonotype: A much larger clone is a single base away; this may be a read error. The DNA for the CDR3 is TGCTGTGCTAGGGCTAGCGGGAGGGTGAGGAATGAGCAGTTCTTC. This sequence encodes CCARASGRVRNEQFF. This chain links TRBV20-1 with TRBJ2-1, with 12 positions matching TRBD2. Germline loops: CDR1 DFQATT, CDR2 SNEGSKA (reference sequence). The CDR3 covers 15 residues.

This clonotype was seen at least ten times. The rearrangement links TRBV7-2 to TRBJ1-4; no clear D. V lost 5 bases to trimming and J lost 7 bases, with 14 bases between them. CDR1 and CDR2 from the germline V gene are SGHTA and FQGNSA. The length of the CDR3 is 14 residues. DNA of the CDR3: TGTGCCAGCAGCCCCCGGGGTGGCCTTGAAAAACTGTTTTTT. Protein product: CASSPRGGLEKLFF. The whole variable domain, filled in from reference TRBV7-2 and TRBJ1-4, reads GAGVSQSPSNKVTEKGKDVELRCDPISGHTALYWYRQSLGQGLEFLIYFQGNSAPDKSGLPSDRFSAERTGGSVSTLTIQRTQQEDSAVYLCASSPRGGLEKLFFGSGTQLSVL.